These 10 T cell receptor beta chains came from one sample sequenced in a study of blood T cell repertoires in COVID-19. Only in-frame clones appear in the TCRdb table, and some are missing; sequencing was by immunoSEQ multiplex PCR. The sample contains tens of thousands of clones, over 80% of which appear only once. Sample: peripheral blood. Every receptor here comes from a human donor in a cohort sampled during active COVID-19.

The gene calls are TRBV30 and TRBJ1-4, with D uncertain. Germline-derived CDR1 and CDR2 are GTSNPN and SVGIG (reference sequence). Trimming pared 2 bases from V and 8 bases from J, leaving 9 bases between. The CDR3 covers 12 residues. CDR3 in amino acids: CAWSMHGEKLFF. The DNA of the CDR3 is TGTGCCTGGAGTATGCATGGCGAAAAACTGTTTTTT.

This clone was seen only once. The genes are TRBV6-2 or TRBV6-3 and TRBJ2-1, with 8 bases lining up with TRBD2. V lost 3 bases, J lost 6 bases, and 10 bases stayed unmatched. The CDR3 runs 16 residues. CDR1 is MNHEY, CDR2 SVGEGT, per germline. CDR3 residues: CASSYPLSGRGNEQFF. Here the CDR3 DNA reads TGTGCCAGCAGTTATCCCTTAAGCGGGAGAGGCAATGAGCAGTTCTTC.

V usage is TRBV24-1 and J usage is TRBJ2-3; a weak D match, TRBD2 (5 bases). CDR1 is KGHDR and CDR2 is SFDVKD in the germline V gene. The CDR3 length is 15 residues. V was trimmed by 4 bases and J by 5 bases, leaving 15 bases between them. This chain's CDR3 is CATSEEGVKVDTQYF. The CDR3 coding sequence is TGTGCCACCAGTGAAGAGGGCGTGAAAGTAGATACGCAGTATTTT.

The V call is TRBV3-1 (or the pseudogene TRBV3-2), the J call TRBJ1-1; TRBD1 is a possible D gene (5 bases). CDR3 size: 18 residues. V shed 1 base and J shed 0 bases, with 18 bases lying between them. Looked up from germline, CDR1 is LGHDT and CDR2 is YNNKEL (reference sequence). CDR3 sequence: CASSQGTAGTDLNTEAFF. CDR3 nucleotides: TGTGCCAGCAGCCAAGGAACTGCGGGGACGGACTTGAACACTGAAGCTTTCTTT.

V and J are TRBV5-1 and TRBJ2-3; 9 bases map to TRBD1. CDR1 SGHRS and CDR2 YFSETQ come from the germline V gene. Losses at the gene ends were 0 bases for V and 5 bases for J; bases not matched to a gene: 10. The CDR3 extends over 17 amino acids. CDR3 sequence: CASSLGGWTGVGDTQYF. The CDR3 region has the DNA TGCGCCAGCAGCTTGGGCGGTTGGACAGGGGTCGGAGATACGCAGTATTTT.

CDR3 in amino acids: CASSQPGLAGATGELFF. In nucleotides, the CDR3 is TGTGCCAGCAGCCAACCGGGACTAGCGGGAGCGACAGGGGAGCTGTTTTTT. The genes are TRBV3-1 (or the pseudogene TRBV3-2) and TRBJ2-2; 14 nucleotides agree with TRBD2. The V and J ends lost 2 bases and 8 bases, in that order; junction bases with no gene match: 7. CDR1 is LGHDT, CDR2 YNNKEL, per germline (reference sequence). The CDR3 has 17 residues.

V gene TRBV5-5 combines with J gene TRBJ1-2; 9 bases are a match to TRBD1. The junction had 5 bases not matched to a gene; V was cut back by 4 bases and J by 4 bases. Germline CDR1 and CDR2: SGHKS and YYEKEE (reference sequence). CDR3 size: 14 residues. DNA of the CDR3: TGTGCCAGCAGCCCCGGGACAGGGACCTATGGCTACACCTTC. Protein sequence: CASSPGTGTYGYTF.

This sequence joins TRBV6-5 and TRBJ2-2; a weak D match, TRBD1 (5 bases). Germline CDR1 is MNHEY and CDR2 is SVGAGI. CDR3 size: 15 residues. Trimming left V 4 bases short and J 3 bases short, with 12 bases between. CDR3 in amino acids: CASSSTGLYTGELFF. As DNA, the CDR3 is TGTGCCAGCAGTTCAACAGGCCTTTACACCGGGGAGCTGTTTTTT.

This clone appeared once. V usage is TRBV19 and J usage is TRBJ1-6; a possible D gene is TRBD1 (5 bases). Germline lookup yields CDR1 LNHDA and CDR2 SQIVND (reference sequence). The CDR3 runs 13 residues. V lost 9 bases to trimming and J lost 9 bases, with 15 bases between them. CDR3 amino acids: CASRDPGGSPLHF. As DNA, the CDR3 is TGTGCCAGCAGGGACCCGGGAGGTTCACCCCTCCACTTT.

This chain joins TRBV3-1 (or the pseudogene TRBV3-2) and TRBJ1-4, with 7 positions matching TRBD1. This CDR3 is built from 14 residues. Germline loops: CDR1 LGHDT, CDR2 YNNKEL (reference sequence). The junction had 9 bases not matched to a gene; V was cut back by 6 bases and J by 8 bases. CDR3 coding DNA: TGTGCCAGCAGTTGGACAGGTGGGGGGGAAAAACTGTTTTTT. Its translation is CASSWTGGGEKLFF.